Below, one T cell receptor beta chain is given with its context. Its antigen is unknown. MiXCR, applied by TCRdb to the RT-PCR reads, yields one record per CDR3 protein. The sample carries about 300,000 distinct CDR3 sequences, about 20% recorded once. This entry comes from a study of response to subunit inactivated influenza vaccine. Findings and caveats of the study: Only a handful of new T cells, the authors suggested, are recruited with each seasonal influenza vaccination.

The origin of this receptor is a man aged 45 to 70 who received an inactivated influenza vaccine. The input for sequencing was PBMCs from blood, taken around 22 months after vaccination.

CDR3 in amino acids: CASTDRGSLDTQYF. As DNA, the CDR3 is TGTGCCAGCACAGACAGGGGATCTTTAGATACGCAGTATTTT. J is TRBJ2-3 and V is TRBV25-1, with 8 bases that match TRBD1. Unmatched junction bases numbered 8, after V lost 7 bases and J lost 5 bases. CDR1 and CDR2 from the germline V gene are MGHDK and SYGVNS. This CDR3 region has 14 residues.